This is a list of T cell receptor beta chains from one sample in a study of sequential checkpoint blockade in melanoma. Using immunoSEQ multiplex PCR, the repertoire was profiled, and TCRdb retains in-frame clones only, with some absent. The profile covers approximately 29,000 clones, with around 80% appearing a single time and less than 20% taken by the ten largest. The sample was CD8+ T cells sorted from blood (inferred from file names), taken from a patient given nivolumab and ipilimumab in sequence. The receptors here all came from a human donor with melanoma. Both conserved end residues are part of each CDR3. The D gene is left open where the match is weak. Expanded clones are given a class, and other clones once, few, many or no size at all.

d_call,j_call,v_call,clone_size,cdr3_nt,cdr3_aa
TRBD2,TRBJ2-3,TRBV13,.,TGTGCCAGCAGCTTTTACATAGCGGGGGGAGACACAGATACGCAGTATTTT,CASSFYIAGGDTDTQYF
TRBD1,TRBJ1-3,TRBV10-1,.,TGCGCCAGCAACCGACAGGGGACTGGAAACACCATATATTTT,CASNRQGTGNTIYF
.,TRBJ1-1,TRBV5-4,.,TGTGCCAGCAGCCTCTTCAGGGCCATGAACACTGAAGCTTTCTTT,CASSLFRAMNTEAFF
TRBD1,TRBJ2-7,TRBV29-1,.,TGCAGCGTTGACTATACAGGGGGCGCCTACGAGCAGTACTTC,CSVDYTGGAYEQYF
TRBD1,TRBJ2-5,TRBV6-5,.,TGTGCCAGCAGTCGTGAGACAGGGGAGCGGGAGACCCAGTACTTC,CASSRETGERETQYF
TRBD1,TRBJ2-7,TRBV29-1,few,TGCAGCGTGGACAGGGGGCGAGGTGAGCAGTACTTC,CSVDRGRGEQYF
TRBD2,TRBJ2-5,TRBV7-3,.,TGTGCCAGCAGCCGTCCAGGTGGGAGCGGGGAAGAGACCCAGTACTTC,CASSRPGGSGEETQYF
TRBD2,TRBJ2-7,TRBV13,once,TGTGCCAGCAGCTTACACGGGGGGGGCTCCGAGCAGTACTTC,CASSLHGGGSEQYF
.,TRBJ2-3,TRBV5-4,.,TGTGCCAGCAGCTTTGAATTGATAAGTCTATCGGGGAGGACAGATACGCAGTATTTT,CASSFELISLSGRTDTQYF
TRBD1,TRBJ1-4,TRBV7-9,.,TGTGCCAGCAGTTCACAGGGGGAGAATGAAAAACTGTTTTTT,CASSSQGENEKLFF
.,TRBJ1-4,TRBV7-2,.,TGTGCCAGCAGCTTTGCGAGGGAACTGTTTTTT,CASSFARELFF
.,TRBJ1-1,TRBV9,.,TGTGCCAGCAGCCCCCCGTTGGAGGCTGAAGCTTTCTTT,CASSPPLEAEAFF
.,TRBJ1-2,TRBV11-2,.,TGTGCCAGCAGCCTGAATTACTTTTATGGCTACACCTTC,CASSLNYFYGYTF
TRBD2,TRBJ2-3,TRBV11-3,few,TGTGCCAGCAGCTTCGCGGGAGGTGGGGATACGCAGTATTTT,CASSFAGGGDTQYF
TRBD1,TRBJ1-2,TRBV19,few,TGTGCCAGTAGTATCGGGACAGGTTTCTATGGCTACACCTTC,CASSIGTGFYGYTF
.,TRBJ1-3,TRBV6-1,.,TGTGCCAGCAGTGAATCGCGTCCCCGGGAGAACACCATATATTTT,CASSESRPRENTIYF
TRBD2,TRBJ2-7,TRBV6-1,.,TGTGCCTCCTGGGGGGGACTCTACGAGCAGTACTTC,CASWGGLYEQYF
TRBD2,TRBJ2-7,TRBV19,once,TGTGCCAGTAGTATGGGATCCCGGGGGGCCTACGAGCAGTACTTC,CASSMGSRGAYEQYF
TRBD1,TRBJ2-7,TRBV7-9,few,TGTGCCAGCAGTGGAGACAGGGGTGAGCAGTACTTC,CASSGDRGEQYF
TRBD2,TRBJ2-3,TRBV4-2,.,TGTGCCAGCAGCCAAGTTCCTGTGAGGACTAGCGACCGCACAGATACGCAGTATTTT,CASSQVPVRTSDRTDTQYF
.,TRBJ1-1,TRBV16,.,TGTGCCAGCAGCCAATGGGACAACGCCCCGGAGGAAGCTTTCTTT,CASSQWDNAPEEAFF
.,TRBJ2-7,TRBV7-6,.,TGTGCCAGCAGCTTAACGGGCAGGGCCTACGAGCAGTACTTC,CASSLTGRAYEQYF
TRBD1,TRBJ2-1,TRBV6-5,.,TGTGCCAGCTGGACAGGGGGATCCTACAATGAGCAGTTCTTC,CASWTGGSYNEQFF
.,TRBJ1-1,TRBV19,.,TGTGCCAGTAGTGAGCACACTGAAGCTTTCTTT,CASSEHTEAFF
.,TRBJ2-1,TRBV19,.,TGTGCCAGTTACCCAGGGGGGTACCTAGTTGGGGAGCAGTTCTTC,CASYPGGYLVGEQFF
TRBD1,TRBJ1-5,TRBV4-1,.,TGCGCCAGCAGCCAAAGCCACAGGGGTGAGCAGCCCCAGCATTTT,CASSQSHRGEQPQHF
TRBD2,TRBJ2-1,TRBV30,.,TGTGCCTGGTTTAGCGGGAGGGGATACAATGAGCAGTTCTTC,CAWFSGRGYNEQFF
TRBD2,TRBJ2-1,TRBV5-4,.,TGTGCCAGCAGCTTGTGGCTAGCGGGAGCAGGTGGGCAGTTCTTC,CASSLWLAGAGGQFF
.,TRBJ2-3,TRBV18,once,TGTGCCAGCTCACCGCCAGGAACAGATACGCAGTATTTT,CASSPPGTDTQYF
.,TRBJ2-7,TRBV5-6,.,TGTGCCAGCAGCTTCTCGGACGAGCAGTACTTC,CASSFSDEQYF
.,TRBJ1-4,TRBV4-3,few,TGCGCCAGCAGCCAAGGTTCTGCTAATGAAAAACTGTTTTTT,CASSQGSANEKLFF
TRBD2,TRBJ2-7,TRBV4-3,.,TGCGCCAGCAGTCCAACACTAGCGGGAGCCTACGAGCAGTACTTC,CASSPTLAGAYEQYF
.,TRBJ2-7,TRBV20-1,.,TGCAGTGCTATTTACGGCTACGAGCAGTACTTC,CSAIYGYEQYF
TRBD2,TRBJ2-3,TRBV9,.,TGTGCCAGCAGCACGGGGACTAGCGGGAGCACAGATACGCAGTATTTT,CASSTGTSGSTDTQYF
.,TRBJ1-1,TRBV4-3,.,TGCGCCAGCAGCCAAGAGGAGGGCGCTGAAGCTTTCTTT,CASSQEEGAEAFF
.,TRBJ2-5,TRBV7-9,.,TGTGCCAGCAGAAACCGGGACTACCAAGAGACCCAGTACTTC,CASRNRDYQETQYF
.,TRBJ2-7,TRBV19,.,TGTGCCAGTAGTATTAGGGCTGTTAGGGGAAAATACGAGCAGTACTTC,CASSIRAVRGKYEQYF